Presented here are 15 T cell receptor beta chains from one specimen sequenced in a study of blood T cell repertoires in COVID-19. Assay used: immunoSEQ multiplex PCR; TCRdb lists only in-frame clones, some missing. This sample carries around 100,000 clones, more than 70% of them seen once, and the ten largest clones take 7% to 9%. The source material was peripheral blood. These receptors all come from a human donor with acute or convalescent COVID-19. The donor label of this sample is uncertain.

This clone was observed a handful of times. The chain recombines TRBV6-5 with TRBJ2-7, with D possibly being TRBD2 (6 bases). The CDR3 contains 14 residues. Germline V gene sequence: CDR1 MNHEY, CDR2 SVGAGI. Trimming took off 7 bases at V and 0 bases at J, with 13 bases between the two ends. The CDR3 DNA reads TGTGCCAGCATCTCCGGGACTGGCTCCTACGAGCAGTACTTC. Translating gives CASISGTGSYEQYF.

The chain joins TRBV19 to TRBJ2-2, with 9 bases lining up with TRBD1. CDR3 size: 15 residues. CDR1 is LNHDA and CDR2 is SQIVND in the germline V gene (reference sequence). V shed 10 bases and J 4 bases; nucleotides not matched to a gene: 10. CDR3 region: CATTWGQGPTGELFF. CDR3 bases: TGTGCCACCACTTGGGGACAGGGCCCCACCGGGGAGCTGTTTTTT.

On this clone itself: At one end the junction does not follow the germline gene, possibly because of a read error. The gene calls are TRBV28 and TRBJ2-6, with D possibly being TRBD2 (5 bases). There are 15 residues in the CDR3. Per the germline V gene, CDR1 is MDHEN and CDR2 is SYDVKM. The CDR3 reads CASSLWGAGANVLTF. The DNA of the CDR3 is TGTGCCAGCAGTCTATGGGGAGCTGGGGCCAACGTCCTGACTTTC.

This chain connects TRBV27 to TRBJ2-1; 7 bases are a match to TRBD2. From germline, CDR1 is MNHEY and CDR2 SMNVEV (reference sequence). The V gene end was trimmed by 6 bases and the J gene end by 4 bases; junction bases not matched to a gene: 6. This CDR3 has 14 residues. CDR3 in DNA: TGTGCCAGCAGGGTAGCGGGCGGGTACAATGAGCAGTTCTTC. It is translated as CASRVAGGYNEQFF.

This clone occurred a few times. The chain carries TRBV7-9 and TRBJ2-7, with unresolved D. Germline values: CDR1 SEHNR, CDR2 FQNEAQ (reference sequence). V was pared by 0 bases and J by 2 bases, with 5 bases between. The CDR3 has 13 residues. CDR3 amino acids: CASSLANTYEQYF. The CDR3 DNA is TGTGCCAGCAGCTTAGCGAACACCTACGAGCAGTACTTC.

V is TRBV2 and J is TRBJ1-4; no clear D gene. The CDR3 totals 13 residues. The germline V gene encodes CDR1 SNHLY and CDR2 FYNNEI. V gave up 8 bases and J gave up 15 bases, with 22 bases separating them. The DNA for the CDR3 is TGTGCCAGCGTCCCTGACCGAATGAGGAGGGTGTTTTTT. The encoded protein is CASVPDRMRRVFF. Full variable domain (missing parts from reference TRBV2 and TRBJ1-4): EPEVTQTPSHQVTQMGQEVILRCVPISNHLYFYWYRQILGQKVEFLVSFYNNEISEKSEIFDDQFSVERPDGSNFTLKIRSTKLEDSAMYFCASVPDRMRRVFFGSGTQLSVL.

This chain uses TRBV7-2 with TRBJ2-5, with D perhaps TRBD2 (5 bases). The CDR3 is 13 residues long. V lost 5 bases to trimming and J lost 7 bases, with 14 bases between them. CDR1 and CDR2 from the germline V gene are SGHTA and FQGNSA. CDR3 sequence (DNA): TGTGCCAGCAGCGGCGGACTCAGAGCGACCCAGTACTTC. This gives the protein CASSGGLRATQYF.

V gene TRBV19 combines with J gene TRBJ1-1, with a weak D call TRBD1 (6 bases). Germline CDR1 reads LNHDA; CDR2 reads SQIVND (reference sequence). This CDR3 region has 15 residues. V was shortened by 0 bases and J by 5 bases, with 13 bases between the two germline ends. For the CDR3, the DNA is TGTGCCAGTAGTATAGAAAGGGCGGGGGCGACTGAAGCTTTCTTT. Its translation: CASSIERAGATEAFF.

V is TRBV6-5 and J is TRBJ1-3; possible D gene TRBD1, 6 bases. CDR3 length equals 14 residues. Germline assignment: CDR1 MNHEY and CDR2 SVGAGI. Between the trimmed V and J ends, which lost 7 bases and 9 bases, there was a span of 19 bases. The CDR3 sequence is CASIPSQSRGTIYF. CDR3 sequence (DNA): TGTGCCAGCATTCCTAGCCAGTCCAGGGGCACCATATATTTT.

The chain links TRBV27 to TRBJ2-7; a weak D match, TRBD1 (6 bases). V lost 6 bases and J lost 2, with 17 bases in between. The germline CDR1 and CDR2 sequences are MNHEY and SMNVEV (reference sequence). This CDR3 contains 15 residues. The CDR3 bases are TGTGCCAGCAGACCTCTACAGGGTGGGACCTACGAGCAGTACTTC. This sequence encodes CASRPLQGGTYEQYF.

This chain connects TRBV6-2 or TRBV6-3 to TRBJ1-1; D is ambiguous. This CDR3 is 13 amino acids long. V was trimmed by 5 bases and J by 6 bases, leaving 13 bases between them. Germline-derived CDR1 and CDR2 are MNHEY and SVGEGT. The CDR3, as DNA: TGTGCCAGCAGTACGACTACAGTATCTGAAGCTTTCTTT. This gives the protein CASSTTTVSEAFF.

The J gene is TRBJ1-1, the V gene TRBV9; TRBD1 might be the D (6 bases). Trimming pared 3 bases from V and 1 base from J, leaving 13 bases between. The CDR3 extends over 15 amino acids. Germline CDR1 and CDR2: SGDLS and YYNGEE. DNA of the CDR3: TGTGCCAGCAGCGCACCAGGGGTATCGAACACTGAAGCTTTCTTT. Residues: CASSAPGVSNTEAFF. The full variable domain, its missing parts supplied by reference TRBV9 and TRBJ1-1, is DSGVTQTPKHLITATGQRVTLRCSPRSGDLSVYWYQQSLDQGLQFLIQYYNGEERAKGNILERFSAQQFPDLHSELNLSSLELGDSALYFCASSAPGVSNTEAFFGQGTRLTVV.

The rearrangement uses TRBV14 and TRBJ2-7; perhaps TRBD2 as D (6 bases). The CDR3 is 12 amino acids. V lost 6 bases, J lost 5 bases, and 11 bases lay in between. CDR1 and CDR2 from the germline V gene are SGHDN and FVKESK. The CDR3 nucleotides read TGTGCCAGCAGGGTGCGGGGTGACGAGCAGTACTTC. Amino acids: CASRVRGDEQYF.

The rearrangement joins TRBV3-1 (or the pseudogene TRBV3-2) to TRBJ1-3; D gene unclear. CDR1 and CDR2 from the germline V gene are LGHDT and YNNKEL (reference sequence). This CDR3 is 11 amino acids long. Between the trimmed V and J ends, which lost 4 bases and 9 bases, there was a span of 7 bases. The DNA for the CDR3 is TGTGCCAGCAGCCTTCGGGGCACCATATATTTT. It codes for CASSLRGTIYF.

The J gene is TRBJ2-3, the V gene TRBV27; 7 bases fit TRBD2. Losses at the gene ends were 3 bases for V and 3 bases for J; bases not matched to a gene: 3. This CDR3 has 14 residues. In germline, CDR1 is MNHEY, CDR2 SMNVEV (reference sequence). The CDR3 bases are TGTGCCAGCAGTTTCGGGGGGTGGACAGATACGCAGTATTTT. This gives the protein CASSFGGWTDTQYF.